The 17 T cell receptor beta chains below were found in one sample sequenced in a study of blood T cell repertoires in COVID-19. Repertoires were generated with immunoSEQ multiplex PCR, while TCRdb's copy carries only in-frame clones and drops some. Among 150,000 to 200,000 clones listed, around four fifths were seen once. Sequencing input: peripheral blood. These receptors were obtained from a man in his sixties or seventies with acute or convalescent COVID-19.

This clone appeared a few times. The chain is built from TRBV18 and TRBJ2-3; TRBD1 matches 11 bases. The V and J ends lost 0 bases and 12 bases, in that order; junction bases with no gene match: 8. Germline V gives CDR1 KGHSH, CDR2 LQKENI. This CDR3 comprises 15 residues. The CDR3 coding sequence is TGTGCCAGCTCACCACCGGGGACAGGGGGTTTCCCCCAGTATTTT. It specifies CASSPPGTGGFPQYF.

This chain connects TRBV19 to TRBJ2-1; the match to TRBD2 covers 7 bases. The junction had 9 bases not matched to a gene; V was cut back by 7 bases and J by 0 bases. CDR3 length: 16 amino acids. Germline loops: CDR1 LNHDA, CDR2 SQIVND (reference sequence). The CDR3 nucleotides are TGTGCCAGTATGGGTCGAGCGGGACCCTCCTACAATGAGCAGTTCTTC. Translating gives CASMGRAGPSYNEQFF.

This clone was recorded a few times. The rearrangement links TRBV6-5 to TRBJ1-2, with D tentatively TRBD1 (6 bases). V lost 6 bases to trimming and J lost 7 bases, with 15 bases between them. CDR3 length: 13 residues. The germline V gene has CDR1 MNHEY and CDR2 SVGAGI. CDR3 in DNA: TGTGCCAGCAGACGAGGGGGTTCGAGTGGCTACACCTTC. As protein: CASRRGGSSGYTF.

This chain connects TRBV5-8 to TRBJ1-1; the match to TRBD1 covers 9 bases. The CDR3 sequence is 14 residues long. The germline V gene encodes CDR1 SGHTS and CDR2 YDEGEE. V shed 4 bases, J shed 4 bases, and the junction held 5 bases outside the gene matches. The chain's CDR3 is CASSHGQGSTEAFF. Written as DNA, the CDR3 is TGTGCCAGCAGCCACGGACAGGGGAGCACTGAAGCTTTCTTT.

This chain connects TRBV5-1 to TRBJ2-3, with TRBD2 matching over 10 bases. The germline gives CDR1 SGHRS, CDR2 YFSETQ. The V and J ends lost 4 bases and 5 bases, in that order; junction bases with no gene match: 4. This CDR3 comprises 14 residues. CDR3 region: CASSLRTSGDTQYF. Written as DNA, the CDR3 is TGCGCCAGCAGCCTACGGACTAGCGGAGATACGCAGTATTTT.

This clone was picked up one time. The CDR3, as DNA: TGTGCCATCAGGAGCGGGGGTTACGAGCAGTACTTC. Its translation is CAIRSGGYEQYF. The rearrangement joins TRBV10-3 to TRBJ2-7, with 8 bases that match TRBD2. The trim removed 6 bases at V and 4 bases at J, leaving 2 bases unmatched. The CDR3 consists of 12 residues. Germline values: CDR1 ENHRY, CDR2 SYGVKD.

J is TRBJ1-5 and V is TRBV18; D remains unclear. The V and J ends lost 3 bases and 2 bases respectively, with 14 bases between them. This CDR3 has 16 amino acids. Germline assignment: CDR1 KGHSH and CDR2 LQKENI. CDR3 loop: CASSPPMASGNQPQHF. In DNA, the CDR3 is TGTGCCAGCTCACCCCCGATGGCCAGCGGCAATCAGCCCCAGCATTTT.

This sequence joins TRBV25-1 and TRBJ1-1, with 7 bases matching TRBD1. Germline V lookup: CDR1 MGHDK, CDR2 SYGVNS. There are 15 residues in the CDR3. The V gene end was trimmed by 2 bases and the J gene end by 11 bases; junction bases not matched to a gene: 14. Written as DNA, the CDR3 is TGTGCCAGCAGTGAAGGGGGACAGTTGGGAATAGGGGCTTTCTTT. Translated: CASSEGGQLGIGAFF.

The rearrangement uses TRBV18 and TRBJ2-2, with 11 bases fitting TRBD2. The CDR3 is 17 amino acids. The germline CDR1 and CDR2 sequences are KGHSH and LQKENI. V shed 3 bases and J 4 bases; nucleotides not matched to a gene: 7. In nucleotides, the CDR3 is TGTGCCAGCTCACCCTTAGCGGGGGGGCCCAGCACCGGGGAGCTGTTTTTT. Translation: CASSPLAGGPSTGELFF.

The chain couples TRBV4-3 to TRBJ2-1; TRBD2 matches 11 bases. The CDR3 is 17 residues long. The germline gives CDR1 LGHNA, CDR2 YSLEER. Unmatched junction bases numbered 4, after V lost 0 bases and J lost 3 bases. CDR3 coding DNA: TGCGCCAGCAGCCAAGACGCGACTAGCGGGAACTACAATGAGCAGTTCTTC. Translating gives CASSQDATSGNYNEQFF.

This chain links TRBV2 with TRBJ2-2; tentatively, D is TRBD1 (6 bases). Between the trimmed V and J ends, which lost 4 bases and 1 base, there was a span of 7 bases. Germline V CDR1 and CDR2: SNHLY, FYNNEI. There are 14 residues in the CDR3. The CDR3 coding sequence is TGTGCCAGCAGTGTAGGGGGGAACACCGGGGAGCTGTTTTTT. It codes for CASSVGGNTGELFF.

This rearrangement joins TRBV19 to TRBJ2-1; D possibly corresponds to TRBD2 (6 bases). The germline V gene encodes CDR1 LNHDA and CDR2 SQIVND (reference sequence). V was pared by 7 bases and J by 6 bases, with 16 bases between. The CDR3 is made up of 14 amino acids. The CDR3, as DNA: TGTGCCAGTAATACGGGGGAAATTTCCAATGAGCAGTTCTTC. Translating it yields CASNTGEISNEQFF.

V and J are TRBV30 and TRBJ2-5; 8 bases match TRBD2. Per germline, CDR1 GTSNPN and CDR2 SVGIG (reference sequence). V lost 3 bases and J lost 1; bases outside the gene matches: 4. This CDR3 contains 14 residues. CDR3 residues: CAWSPGGPQETQYF. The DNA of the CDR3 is TGTGCCTGGAGCCCGGGAGGGCCCCAAGAGACCCAGTACTTC.

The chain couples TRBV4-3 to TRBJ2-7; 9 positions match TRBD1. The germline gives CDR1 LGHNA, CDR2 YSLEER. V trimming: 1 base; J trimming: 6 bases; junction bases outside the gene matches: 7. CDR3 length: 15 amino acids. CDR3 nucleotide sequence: TGCGCCAGCAGCCAAGCTTGGGGACAGGGTTTCGAGCAGTACTTC. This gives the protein CASSQAWGQGFEQYF.

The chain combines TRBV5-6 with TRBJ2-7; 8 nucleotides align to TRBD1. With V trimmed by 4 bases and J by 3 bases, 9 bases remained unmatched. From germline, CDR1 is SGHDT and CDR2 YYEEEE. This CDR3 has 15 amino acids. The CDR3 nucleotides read TGTGCCAGCAGCGGATCGACAGGGGCAAACTACGAGCAGTACTTC. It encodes CASSGSTGANYEQYF.

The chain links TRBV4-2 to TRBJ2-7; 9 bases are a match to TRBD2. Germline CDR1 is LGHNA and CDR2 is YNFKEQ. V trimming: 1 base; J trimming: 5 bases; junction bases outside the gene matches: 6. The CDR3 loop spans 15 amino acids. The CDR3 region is CASSQGPSGNNEQYF. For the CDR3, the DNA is TGTGCCAGCAGCCAAGGACCTAGCGGGAACAACGAGCAGTACTTC.

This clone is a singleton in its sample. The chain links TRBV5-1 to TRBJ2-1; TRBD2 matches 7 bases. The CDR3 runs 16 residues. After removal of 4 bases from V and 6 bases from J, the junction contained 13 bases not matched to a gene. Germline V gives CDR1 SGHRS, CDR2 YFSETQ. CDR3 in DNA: TGCGCCAGCAGCACGGGACTAACCCTGAGGGGCAATGAGCAGTTCTTC. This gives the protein CASSTGLTLRGNEQFF.